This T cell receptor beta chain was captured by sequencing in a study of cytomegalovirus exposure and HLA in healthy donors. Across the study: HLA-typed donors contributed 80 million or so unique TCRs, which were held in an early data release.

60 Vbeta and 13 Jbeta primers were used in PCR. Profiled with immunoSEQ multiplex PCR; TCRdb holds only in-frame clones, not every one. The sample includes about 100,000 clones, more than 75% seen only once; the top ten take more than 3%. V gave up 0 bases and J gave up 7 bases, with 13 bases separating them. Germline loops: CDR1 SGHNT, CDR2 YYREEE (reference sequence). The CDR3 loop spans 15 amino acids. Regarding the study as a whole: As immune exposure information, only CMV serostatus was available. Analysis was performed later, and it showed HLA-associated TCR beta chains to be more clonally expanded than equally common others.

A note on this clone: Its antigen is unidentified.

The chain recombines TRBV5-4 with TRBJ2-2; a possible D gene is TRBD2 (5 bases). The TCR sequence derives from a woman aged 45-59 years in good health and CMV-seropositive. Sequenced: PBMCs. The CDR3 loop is CASSLGTGTVGELFF. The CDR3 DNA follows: TGTGCCAGCAGCTTGGGAACGGGAACCGTCGGGGAGCTGTTTTTT. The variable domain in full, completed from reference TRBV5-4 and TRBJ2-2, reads ETGVTQSPTHLIKTRGQQVTLRCSSQSGHNTVSWYQQALGQGPQFIFQYYREEENGRGNFPPRFSGLQFPNYSSELNVNALELDDSALYLCASSLGTGTVGELFFGEGSRLTVL.